This T cell receptor (beta chain) was retrieved from a study of cytomegalovirus exposure and HLA in healthy donors. CDR3 length: 14 amino acids. 60 Vbeta and 13 Jbeta primers were used in PCR. Generated by immunoSEQ multiplex PCR, the TCRdb table keeps only in-frame clones and is missing some. Of 100,000 to 150,000 clones in the sample, about 81% were seen once. V usage is TRBV21-1 and J usage is TRBJ1-1. TRBV21-1 is designated a pseudogene. The receptor's source is a woman aged 45-65 years in good health and CMV-seropositive. Sequencing input: PBMCs. The CDR3 region has the DNA TGTGCCAGCAGCCCTCGGTCGGGGAACACTGAAGCTTTCTTT. Encoded protein: CASSPRSGNTEAFF.